The next 32 T cell receptor beta chains were all read from a single sample in a study of T cell responses to AZD1222 COVID-19 vaccine. TCRdb's table, derived via immunoSEQ multiplex PCR, lists solely in-frame clones and lacks some. Of roughly 110,000 clones detected, around 90% appear once; the ten largest clones hold roughly 6.2%. The source material was peripheral blood, sampled 28 days after the second AZD1222 dose. The source of these receptors is an adult who received the AZD1222 COVID-19 vaccine.

The V call is TRBV12-3 or TRBV12-4, the J call TRBJ2-1; the D is unclear. The V and J ends lost 6 bases and 10 bases respectively, with 13 bases between them. The CDR3 runs to 12 residues. The CDR3 reads CASSFKPPEQFF. As DNA, the CDR3 is TGTGCCAGCAGCTTTAAACCGCCCGAGCAGTTCTTC.

The chain carries TRBV7-9 and TRBJ2-1; D perhaps matches TRBD2 (6 bases). Germline assignment: CDR1 SEHNR and CDR2 FQNEAQ (reference sequence). The CDR3 is 14 residues long. Trimming left V 1 base short and J 9 bases short, with 13 bases between. The CDR3 nucleotides are TGTGCCAGCAGCTTAGAGCCGCCCGGGGGTGAGCAGTTCTTC. Translated, it gives CASSLEPPGGEQFF.

This sequence joins TRBV6-4 and TRBJ1-1, with D unresolved. CDR1 MRHNA and CDR2 SNTAGT come from the germline V gene. Trimming cost V 0 bases and J 1 base, with 3 bases left between them. The length of the CDR3 is 13 residues. The chain's CDR3 is CASSDSSNTEAFF. The CDR3 DNA reads TGTGCCAGCAGTGACTCATCGAACACTGAAGCTTTCTTT.

CDR3 coding DNA: TGTGCCAGCAGCTTAGCTGGGACAGGGACTAATGAAAAACTGTTTTTT. This codes for CASSLAGTGTNEKLFF. V is TRBV7-9 and J is TRBJ1-4, with 9 nucleotides matching TRBD1. The J segment lost 2 bases and the V segment lost 0 bases, leaving 1 base of the junction unmatched. CDR1 SEHNR and CDR2 FQNEAQ come from the germline V gene (reference sequence). This CDR3 region has 16 residues. The variable domain in full, with the rest retrieved from reference TRBV7-9 and TRBJ1-4, is DTGVSQNPRHKITKRGQNVTFRCDPISEHNRLYWYRQTLGQGPEFLTYFQNEAQLEKSRLLSDRFSAERPKGSFSTLEIQRTEQGDSAMYLCASSLAGTGTNEKLFFGSGTQLSVL.

The chain couples TRBV7-9 to TRBJ2-1; D ambiguous. The CDR3 runs to 14 residues. With 0 bases removed from V and 5 bases from J, the gap between germline ends came to 8 bases. Germline V gene data show CDR1 as SEHNR and CDR2 as FQNEAQ (reference sequence). The CDR3 spells CASSLAIVDNEQFF. For the CDR3, the DNA is TGTGCCAGCAGCTTAGCGATAGTTGACAATGAGCAGTTCTTC.

The chain joins TRBV9 to TRBJ2-7; 11 bases line up with TRBD2. V trimming: 4 bases; J trimming: 2 bases; junction bases outside the gene matches: 5. The CDR3 contains 15 residues. The germline V gene has CDR1 SGDLS and CDR2 YYNGEE. CDR3 sequence: CASSRGTSGTYEQYF. CDR3 nucleotides: TGTGCCAGCAGCCGTGGGACTAGCGGAACCTACGAGCAGTACTTC.

The chain combines TRBV18 with TRBJ2-7, with D maybe TRBD1 (6 bases). The V end was cut by 3 bases, the J end by 2 bases, with 17 bases between. The CDR3 is 16 amino acids. The germline CDR1 and CDR2 sequences are KGHSH and LQKENI. CDR3 in amino acids: CASSPGQLVPPYEQYF. CDR3 nucleotides: TGTGCCAGCTCACCCGGACAGCTAGTACCTCCCTACGAGCAGTACTTC.

CDR3 nucleotide sequence: TGTGCCAGCAGCGCCCGTTACACAGATACGCAGTATTTT. Translated: CASSARYTDTQYF. V is TRBV9 and J is TRBJ2-3; D remains unclear. The CDR3 covers 13 residues. Per the germline V gene, CDR1 is SGDLS and CDR2 is YYNGEE. V lost 3 bases and J lost 2, with 7 bases in between.

The chain uses TRBV11-2 and TRBJ1-4, with a tentative D call TRBD1 (6 bases). The length of the CDR3 is 15 residues. V was trimmed by 7 bases and J by 5 bases, leaving 17 bases between them. Germline-derived CDR1 and CDR2 are SGHAT and FQNNGV. CDR3 protein: CASTQGRGSNEKLFF. The CDR3 DNA is TGTGCCAGCACCCAGGGGAGGGGGTCAAATGAAAAACTGTTTTTT.

The rearrangement joins TRBV2 to TRBJ2-5; 7 bases match TRBD2. CDR3 length: 12 amino acids. The junction had 0 bases not matched to a gene; V was cut back by 6 bases and J by 2 bases. Germline V gives CDR1 SNHLY, CDR2 FYNNEI. CDR3 loop: CASRGLQETQYF. The CDR3 coding sequence is TGTGCCAGCAGGGGACTACAAGAGACCCAGTACTTC.

The chain carries TRBV5-1 and TRBJ2-5, with D uncertain. Germline lookup yields CDR1 SGHRS and CDR2 YFSETQ. Trimming took 4 bases from V and 3 from J, leaving 4 bases between them. The CDR3 runs to 11 residues. The CDR3 region is CASSVEETQYF. The CDR3 DNA reads TGCGCCAGCAGCGTGGAAGAGACCCAGTACTTC.

This chain connects TRBV11-2 to TRBJ2-2; no definite D call. V lost 6 bases, J lost 0 bases, and 5 bases lay in between. The CDR3 is 13 amino acids. Germline V gene sequence: CDR1 SGHAT, CDR2 FQNNGV. CDR3 DNA sequence: TGTGCCAGCAGATGGGCGAACACCGGGGAGCTGTTTTTT. It yields the protein CASRWANTGELFF.

This clone was seen only once. J is TRBJ1-1 and V is TRBV7-9; 8 nucleotides agree with TRBD1. V shed 5 bases, J shed 4 bases, and the junction held 12 bases outside the gene matches. The CDR3 is 16 residues long. Germline-derived CDR1 and CDR2 are SEHNR and FQNEAQ (reference sequence). This chain's CDR3 is CASSPADRAFGTEAFF. CDR3 nucleotides: TGTGCCAGCAGCCCAGCGGACAGGGCGTTCGGCACTGAAGCTTTCTTT.

The chain has TRBV5-4 and TRBJ1-1; 7 nucleotides align to TRBD1. Per germline, CDR1 SGHNT and CDR2 YYREEE (reference sequence). J lost 6 bases, V lost 4 bases, and 6 bases had no gene match. The CDR3 runs to 13 residues. In DNA, the CDR3 is TGTGCCAGCAGCCAGACAGGGCTTGCTGAAGCTTTCTTT. This codes for CASSQTGLAEAFF.

This clone was recorded once. The V call is TRBV19, the J call TRBJ1-5, with TRBD1 matching over 7 bases. The CDR3 length is 15 residues. The junction had 5 bases not matched to a gene; V was cut back by 4 bases and J by 2 bases. Germline V lookup: CDR1 LNHDA, CDR2 SQIVND (reference sequence). This CDR3 is CASSTPGTGNQPQHF. Written as DNA, the CDR3 is TGTGCCAGTAGTACCCCTGGGACAGGCAATCAGCCCCAGCATTTT.

The J gene is TRBJ2-1, the V gene TRBV12-3 or TRBV12-4, with D maybe TRBD2 (6 bases). CDR3 size: 12 residues. Trimming pared 5 bases from V and 9 bases from J, leaving 11 bases between. The CDR3 sequence is CASSPGGIEQFF. CDR3 nucleotides: TGTGCCAGCAGTCCTGGGGGGATTGAGCAGTTCTTC.

The chain combines TRBV24-1 with TRBJ2-1, with 7 positions matching TRBD1. This CDR3 spans 16 amino acids. V shed 9 bases, J shed 8 bases, and the junction held 18 bases outside the gene matches. The germline CDR1 and CDR2 sequences are KGHDR and SFDVKD. The CDR3 nucleotides read TGTGCCACCGAGGGACGAGGGGGCCTTTCGGTAGATGAGCAGTTCTTC. Its translation: CATEGRGGLSVDEQFF.

The rearrangement links TRBV6-5 to TRBJ2-3; D possibly corresponds to TRBD1 (6 bases). This CDR3 contains 14 residues. Germline V gives CDR1 MNHEY, CDR2 SVGAGI. Trimming took off 5 bases at V and 3 bases at J, with 12 bases between the two ends. Here the CDR3 DNA reads TGTGCCAGCAGTCCGGGACACAGAACAGATACGCAGTATTTT. Amino acid sequence: CASSPGHRTDTQYF.

The chain couples TRBV9 to TRBJ1-2, with unresolved D. Germline V gene sequence: CDR1 SGDLS, CDR2 YYNGEE. This CDR3 is 13 amino acids long. V gave up 1 base and J gave up 5 bases, with 9 bases separating them. The CDR3 coding sequence is TGTGCCAGCAGCGTAAGCAGCCTGTATGGCTACACCTTC. Its protein is CASSVSSLYGYTF.

V is TRBV10-3 and J is TRBJ1-5; D unresolved. V shed 4 bases and J shed 0 bases, with 7 bases lying between them. The CDR3 is 14 residues long. Germline lookup yields CDR1 ENHRY and CDR2 SYGVKD. CDR3 nucleotides: TGTGCCATCAGTGGCGGCGGTAGCAATCAGCCCCAGCATTTT. Its translation is CAISGGGSNQPQHF.

The chain joins TRBV11-2 to TRBJ1-1; TRBD1 matches at 7 bases. Trimming cost V 5 bases and J 6 bases; bases outside gene matches: 6. The length of the CDR3 is 13 residues. Per the germline V gene, CDR1 is SGHAT and CDR2 is FQNNGV. Here the CDR3 reads CASSRGTVPEAFF. CDR3 bases: TGTGCCAGCAGCCGCGGGACAGTCCCTGAAGCTTTCTTT.

The gene calls are TRBV19 and TRBJ2-1, with 9 bases aligning to TRBD1. This CDR3 spans 14 amino acids. CDR1 LNHDA and CDR2 SQIVND come from the germline V gene (reference sequence). J was trimmed by 3 bases and V by 10 bases; bases with no gene match: 7. Here the CDR3 DNA reads TGTGCCACCTCTAGGACAGGGGTCTACAATGAGCAGTTCTTC. Residues: CATSRTGVYNEQFF.

The J gene is TRBJ1-2, the V gene TRBV13; 10 nucleotides align to TRBD1. This CDR3 is built from 15 residues. Trimming removed 5 bases from V and 4 bases from J; junction bases left unmatched: 7. Germline values: CDR1 PRHDT, CDR2 FYEKMQ (reference sequence). The CDR3 coding sequence is TGTGCCAGCAGCCCTGACAGGGGGCTTTTCTATGGCTACACCTTC. Translating it yields CASSPDRGLFYGYTF.

This rearrangement joins TRBV2 to TRBJ2-1; no firm D call. The CDR3 sequence is 12 residues long. Germline-derived CDR1 and CDR2 are SNHLY and FYNNEI. V was clipped by 8 bases and J by 3 bases, with 8 bases between them. The CDR3 spells CASSAVYNEQFF. The DNA of the CDR3 is TGTGCCAGCTCGGCGGTCTACAATGAGCAGTTCTTC.

This clone was seen a handful of times. The V and J genes are TRBV10-3 and TRBJ1-1; D unclear. The CDR3 runs 13 residues. The germline CDR1 and CDR2 sequences are ENHRY and SYGVKD. V was pared by 4 bases and J by 0 bases, with 6 bases between. CDR3 DNA sequence: TGTGCCATCAGTGCTCAAGTGAACACTGAAGCTTTCTTT. Residues: CAISAQVNTEAFF.

About this clone itself: The DNA is omitted, as the CDR3 cannot be located on it reliably, and the CDR3 follows TCRdb's listing. The chain uses TRBV10-1 and TRBJ2-5; TRBD2 is taken as the D call from the table, unchecked against the DNA. CDR1 is WNHNN, CDR2 SYGVQD, per germline (reference sequence). Both ends counted, the CDR3 spans 13 residues. CDR3 protein: CASSSSSQETQYF.

The chain employs TRBV27 and TRBJ1-2; weak D call: TRBD1 (5 bases). Germline V gene sequence: CDR1 MNHEY, CDR2 SMNVEV (reference sequence). The CDR3 is 16 amino acids. Trimming removed 3 bases from V and 5 bases from J, with 19 bases in between. DNA of the CDR3: TGTGCCAGCAGTTTTATCCCGCCAGGGTATGAGTATGGCTACACCTTC. Encoded protein: CASSFIPPGYEYGYTF.

This chain uses TRBV7-9 with TRBJ1-4; D unresolved. Per germline, CDR1 SEHNR and CDR2 FQNEAQ (reference sequence). The CDR3 is 14 amino acids. Trimming removed 4 bases at V and 8 bases at J, with 14 bases between. Here the CDR3 reads CASSSVLVGEKLFF. As DNA, the CDR3 is TGTGCCAGCAGCTCTGTCCTCGTTGGAGAAAAACTGTTTTTT.

The CDR3 DNA reads as TGTGCCAGCAGCGTGCGGGGGGCCTCCGCCATGGGGGGCTACACCTTC. Translating gives CASSVRGASAMGGYTF. The chain combines TRBV9 with TRBJ1-2; TRBD1 is a possible D gene (6 bases). The CDR3 loop spans 16 amino acids. The ends were cut back, 2 bases at V and 8 bases at J, with 22 bases in the middle. The germline V gene has CDR1 SGDLS and CDR2 YYNGEE.

The chain combines TRBV2 with TRBJ2-4; TRBD2 matches 8 bases. The J segment lost 13 bases and the V segment lost 6 bases, leaving 14 bases of the junction unmatched. CDR1 and CDR2 from the germline V gene are SNHLY and FYNNEI. The CDR3 sequence is 14 residues long. CDR3 bases: TGTGCCAGCAGGGGCGGGGGGCCAGTAGGTGGCCAGTACTTC. The encoded protein is CASRGGGPVGGQYF. Filled out from reference TRBV2 and TRBJ2-4, the complete variable domain reads EPEVTQTPSHQVTQMGQEVILRCVPISNHLYFYWYRQILGQKVEFLVSFYNNEISEKSEIFDDQFSVERPDGSNFTLKIRSTKLEDSAMYFCASRGGGPVGGQYFGAGTRLSVL.

The rearrangement uses TRBV2 and TRBJ1-1, with D perhaps matching TRBD1 (6 bases). V was trimmed by 3 bases and J by 7 bases, leaving 9 bases between them. Germline CDR1 is SNHLY and CDR2 is FYNNEI. The CDR3 has 12 amino acids. CDR3 sequence reads: CASSDDRSEAFF. The CDR3 DNA reads as TGTGCCAGCAGTGACGACAGGAGTGAAGCTTTCTTT.

For this clone: Other DNA sequences within the sample encode an identical CDR3. The DNA of the CDR3 is TGTGCCAGCAGCTTAGACCCGAACACTGAAGCTTTCTTT. Translated, it gives CASSLDPNTEAFF. The rearrangement uses TRBV7-9 and TRBJ1-1; D remains ambiguous. Per the germline V gene, CDR1 is SEHNR and CDR2 is FQNEAQ (reference sequence). The V gene lost 1 base and the J gene lost 1 base, with 4 bases spanning the gap. This CDR3 has 13 residues.